One sample yielded the 32 T cell receptor beta chains listed below, sequenced in a study of blood T cell repertoires in COVID-19. The method was immunoSEQ multiplex PCR; TCRdb's version includes in-frame clones alone and lacks a portion of them. The sample lists about 140,000 clones, about 80% seen once, with approximately 3.8% in the top ten. The source material was peripheral blood. The receptors were sampled from a woman in her sixties with acute or convalescent COVID-19.

V usage is TRBV5-1 and J usage is TRBJ2-7; D might be TRBD1 (5 bases). Germline CDR1 reads SGHRS; CDR2 reads YFSETQ. The CDR3 extends over 14 amino acids. V was pared by 4 bases and J by 2 bases, with 13 bases between. The CDR3 nucleotides are TGCGCCAGCAGCGGGGCTAGTGGTGCCTACGAGCAGTACTTC. Protein product: CASSGASGAYEQYF. Complete variable domain (other parts from reference TRBV5-1 and TRBJ2-7): KAGVTQTPRYLIKTRGQQVTLSCSPISGHRSVSWYQQTPGQGLQFLFEYFSETQRNKGNFPGRFSGRQFSNSRSEMNVSTLELGDSALYLCASSGASGAYEQYFGPGTRLTVT.

J is TRBJ2-1 and V is TRBV6-5; D possibly corresponds to TRBD2 (6 bases). Germline CDR1 MNHEY, CDR2 SVGAGI. The CDR3 runs 15 residues. V lost 2 bases and J lost 5, with 13 bases in between. In DNA, the CDR3 is TGTGCCAGCAGTTACGGGGCGGGAACTAACAATGAGCAGTTCTTC. It yields the protein CASSYGAGTNNEQFF.

V and J are TRBV6-5 and TRBJ2-7, with D possibly TRBD1 on 6 matching bases. Germline V gene sequence: CDR1 MNHEY, CDR2 SVGAGI. V was cut by 2 bases and J by 3 bases, with 8 bases left in between. The CDR3 contains 13 residues. The CDR3 region has the DNA TGTGCCAGCAGTTACGGGACACACTACGAGCAGTACTTC. Translating it yields CASSYGTHYEQYF.

This chain's CDR3 is CASSRRQQQETQYF. The CDR3, as DNA: TGTGCCAGCAGCCGGAGACAGCAGCAAGAGACCCAGTACTTC. The chain employs TRBV5-8 and TRBJ2-5; perhaps TRBD1 as D (5 bases). CDR3 size: 14 residues. In germline, CDR1 is SGHTS, CDR2 YDEGEE. V shed 4 bases and J shed 2 bases, with 12 bases lying between them. Full variable domain (missing parts from reference TRBV5-8 and TRBJ2-5): EAGVTQSPTHLIKTRGQQATLRCSPISGHTSVYWYQQALGLGLQFLLWYDEGEERNRGNFPPRFSGRQFPNYSSELNVNALELEDSALYLCASSRRQQQETQYFGPGTRLLVL.

The J gene is TRBJ1-4, the V gene TRBV7-9, with 7 positions matching TRBD1. Trimming at V came to 3 bases and at J to 5 bases, leaving 6 bases not matched to a gene. CDR1 and CDR2 from the germline V gene are SEHNR and FQNEAQ (reference sequence). CDR3 length: 15 amino acids. The CDR3 protein is CASSFPDRANEKLFF. The CDR3 nucleotides read TGTGCCAGCAGCTTTCCCGACAGGGCCAATGAAAAACTGTTTTTT.

The gene calls are TRBV19 and TRBJ1-1; maybe TRBD1 (5 bases). CDR3 length equals 15 residues. CDR1 is LNHDA, CDR2 SQIVND, per germline (reference sequence). The V gene lost 9 bases and the J gene lost 1 base, with 18 bases spanning the gap. CDR3 sequence: CASTPPGGGNTEAFF. The CDR3 DNA follows: TGTGCCAGCACACCGCCCGGGGGTGGGAACACTGAAGCTTTCTTT. Supplemented by reference TRBV19 and TRBJ1-1, the full variable domain reads DGGITQSPKYLFRKEGQNVTLSCEQNLNHDAMYWYRQDPGQGLRLIYYSQIVNDFQKGDIAEGYSVSREKKESFPLTVTSAQKNPTAFYLCASTPPGGGNTEAFFGQGTRLTVV.

V and J are TRBV28 and TRBJ2-2; no firm D call. The ends were cut back, 3 bases at V and 0 bases at J, with 8 bases in the middle. Per germline, CDR1 MDHEN and CDR2 SYDVKM. This CDR3 is 15 amino acids long. The CDR3 coding sequence is TGTGCCAGCAGTTTGGTGGGCGCGAACACCGGGGAGCTGTTTTTT. Its protein is CASSLVGANTGELFF. The full variable domain, rest sourced from reference TRBV28 and TRBJ2-2, is DVKVTQSSRYLVKRTGEKVFLECVQDMDHENMFWYRQDPGLGLRLIYFSYDVKMKEKGDIPEGYSVSREKKERFSLILESASTNQTSMYLCASSLVGANTGELFFGEGSRLTVL.

V usage is TRBV18 and J usage is TRBJ1-1; TRBD1 might be the D (6 bases). The V and J ends lost 4 bases and 1 base respectively, with 13 bases between them. The CDR3 loop spans 15 amino acids. Germline CDR1 is KGHSH and CDR2 is LQKENI. CDR3 amino acids: CASSLSGTTNTEAFF. The CDR3 DNA reads TGTGCCAGCTCACTCTCCGGGACAACGAACACTGAAGCTTTCTTT.

The rearrangement uses TRBV27 and TRBJ2-7; 9 nucleotides match TRBD1. The CDR3 spans 14 residues. V lost 1 base and J lost 3; bases outside the gene matches: 1. CDR1 and CDR2 from the germline V gene are MNHEY and SMNVEV (reference sequence). The CDR3 sequence: CASSLLGQGYEQYF. The CDR3 DNA sequence: TGTGCCAGCAGTTTATTGGGACAGGGCTACGAGCAGTACTTC.

V usage is TRBV13 and J usage is TRBJ1-2; perhaps TRBD1 as D (5 bases). This CDR3 comprises 14 residues. V was clipped by 3 bases and J by 4 bases, with 12 bases between them. CDR1 and CDR2 (germline): PRHDT, FYEKMQ (reference sequence). The CDR3 coding sequence is TGTGCCAGCAGCTTGCGGGGGTCGTTCTATGGCTACACCTTC. Translation gives CASSLRGSFYGYTF.

V usage is TRBV3-1 (or the pseudogene TRBV3-2) and J usage is TRBJ1-1; tentatively, D is TRBD1 (6 bases). Trimming took off 4 bases at V and 0 bases at J, with 18 bases between the two ends. The CDR3 runs to 17 residues. CDR1 LGHDT and CDR2 YNNKEL come from the germline V gene (reference sequence). CDR3 bases: TGTGCCAGCAGCCCGGGACATCGCTTAGACTTGAACACTGAAGCTTTCTTT. Amino acids: CASSPGHRLDLNTEAFF.

This clone was found once. V usage is TRBV7-2 and J usage is TRBJ2-7; TRBD2 agrees at 10 bases. The CDR3 length is 17 residues. Germline V gene sequence: CDR1 SGHTA, CDR2 FQGNSA. V was clipped by 5 bases and J by 6 bases; unmatched bases: 16. CDR3 DNA sequence: TGTGCCAGCAGCCTAGGCTCCAGCGGGAGGGTGATGGGCGAGCAGTACTTC. Residues: CASSLGSSGRVMGEQYF. Filled out from reference TRBV7-2 and TRBJ2-7, the complete variable domain reads GAGVSQSPSNKVTEKGKDVELRCDPISGHTALYWYRQSLGQGLEFLIYFQGNSAPDKSGLPSDRFSAERTGGSVSTLTIQRTQQEDSAVYLCASSLGSSGRVMGEQYFGPGTRLTVT.

This chain connects TRBV27 to TRBJ2-7; 10 bases are a match to TRBD1. The junction had 8 bases not matched to a gene; V was cut back by 6 bases and J by 6 bases. The CDR3 runs to 14 residues. CDR1 is MNHEY and CDR2 is SMNVEV in the germline V gene (reference sequence). This chain's CDR3 is CASRLGQGFAEQYF. The CDR3 nucleotides are TGTGCCAGCAGGCTGGGACAGGGGTTCGCCGAGCAGTACTTC.

This clone was found a few times. V is TRBV3-1 (or the pseudogene TRBV3-2) and J is TRBJ2-3, with 7 bases that match TRBD2. The germline V gene has CDR1 LGHDT and CDR2 YNNKEL (reference sequence). The CDR3 covers 19 residues. V was clipped by 4 bases and J by 0 bases; unmatched bases: 16. The CDR3 bases are TGTGCCAGCAGCCGAACCTCTAGCGGCGGGGGAAGGAGCACAGATACGCAGTATTTT. Translated: CASSRTSSGGGRSTDTQYF.

In its sample, this clone was seen a few times. V and J are TRBV6-4 and TRBJ2-1; tentative D call: TRBD1 (5 bases). Per the germline V gene, CDR1 is MRHNA and CDR2 is SNTAGT. Trimming cost V 2 bases and J 13 bases, with 21 bases left between them. This CDR3 contains 15 residues. CDR3: CASSDGVPGQGEQFF. CDR3 nucleotide sequence: TGTGCCAGCAGTGACGGGGTCCCGGGCCAAGGGGAACAGTTCTTC.

This chain connects TRBV11-2 to TRBJ1-2, with 8 bases fitting TRBD1. Unmatched junction bases numbered 3, after V lost 5 bases and J lost 4 bases. CDR1 and CDR2 from the germline V gene are SGHAT and FQNNGV. The CDR3 loop spans 13 amino acids. The chain's CDR3 is CASSQGQVYGYTF. CDR3 nucleotides: TGTGCCAGCAGCCAGGGACAGGTCTATGGCTACACCTTC.

This chain connects TRBV3-1 (or the pseudogene TRBV3-2) to TRBJ2-3; tentatively, D is TRBD2 (7 bases). Germline-derived CDR1 and CDR2 are LGHDT and YNNKEL (reference sequence). Trimming removed 4 bases at V and 4 bases at J, with 12 bases between. CDR3 size: 14 residues. The CDR3 sequence is CASSRSGGADTQYF. CDR3 sequence (DNA): TGTGCCAGCAGCCGATCGGGGGGCGCAGATACGCAGTATTTT.

This chain connects TRBV18 to TRBJ1-6, with D tentatively TRBD1 (6 bases). The length of the CDR3 is 14 residues. The germline CDR1 and CDR2 sequences are KGHSH and LQKENI. Trimming pared 2 bases from V and 8 bases from J, leaving 10 bases between. The CDR3 here is CASSPKQGHSPLHF. DNA for the CDR3: TGTGCCAGCTCACCAAAGCAGGGGCATTCACCCCTCCACTTT.

The chain employs TRBV2 and TRBJ1-2; possibly TRBD1 for D (5 bases). This CDR3 contains 13 residues. Trimming shortened V by 4 bases and J by 4 bases, and 10 bases separated the two germline ends. The germline gives CDR1 SNHLY, CDR2 FYNNEI. CDR3 loop: CASSAGTSYGYTF. The CDR3 nucleotides read TGTGCCAGCAGTGCCGGGACTTCCTATGGCTACACCTTC.

This clone came up a few times. The chain recombines TRBV19 with TRBJ1-5; TRBD1 agrees at 8 bases. The V and J ends lost 3 bases and 0 bases, in that order; junction bases with no gene match: 4. Germline V gene sequence: CDR1 LNHDA, CDR2 SQIVND (reference sequence). This CDR3 comprises 16 residues. The CDR3 region has the DNA TGTGCCAGTAGTATGCACAGGGGGTCTAGCAATCAGCCCCAGCATTTT. Its protein product is CASSMHRGSSNQPQHF. Using reference TRBV19 and TRBJ1-5 for the parts outside the CDR3, the full variable domain is DGGITQSPKYLFRKEGQNVTLSCEQNLNHDAMYWYRQDPGQGLRLIYYSQIVNDFQKGDIAEGYSVSREKKESFPLTVTSAQKNPTAFYLCASSMHRGSSNQPQHFGDGTRLSIL.

This chain uses TRBV28 with TRBJ1-6; 8 bases match TRBD1. V shed 7 bases and J 7 bases; nucleotides not matched to a gene: 6. The CDR3 length is 14 residues. Germline values: CDR1 MDHEN, CDR2 SYDVKM. CDR3 nucleotides: TGTGCCAGCACTTGGACAGGGATGAATTCACCCCTCCACTTT. Its translation: CASTWTGMNSPLHF.

The rearrangement joins TRBV4-1 to TRBJ1-1; 8 bases agree with TRBD1. There are 16 residues in the CDR3. The V segment lost 2 bases and the J segment 3 bases; nucleotides outside the gene matches: 8. The germline CDR1 and CDR2 sequences are MGHRA and YSYEKL. The DNA for the CDR3 is TGCGCCAGCAGCCAATGGACAGGGCATTCCGACACTGAAGCTTTCTTT. Protein: CASSQWTGHSDTEAFF.

This clone appeared a few times. The chain links TRBV19 to TRBJ2-1; TRBD2 matches 7 bases. In germline, CDR1 is LNHDA, CDR2 SQIVND (reference sequence). This CDR3 has 15 residues. J was trimmed by 3 bases and V by 2 bases; bases with no gene match: 4. The CDR3 DNA reads TGTGCCAGTAGTATAACAGCGGGAAACTACAATGAGCAGTTCTTC. This codes for CASSITAGNYNEQFF.

CDR3 sequence: CASSPQYSGANVLTF. Written as DNA, the CDR3 is TGTGCCAGCAGCCCTCAGTACTCTGGGGCCAACGTCCTGACTTTC. The chain combines TRBV3-1 (or the pseudogene TRBV3-2) with TRBJ2-6; the D is unclear. The CDR3 runs 15 residues. Trimming stripped 4 bases from V and 0 bases from J, with 7 bases between. The germline V gene encodes CDR1 LGHDT and CDR2 YNNKEL (reference sequence).

This chain connects TRBV2 to TRBJ2-1, with D perhaps TRBD1 (5 bases). The CDR3 spans 18 residues. V was clipped by 4 bases and J by 1 base, with 20 bases between them. Germline CDR1 is SNHLY and CDR2 is FYNNEI. This chain's CDR3 is CASSGPEDSEMSYNEQFF. CDR3 nucleotides: TGTGCCAGCAGTGGTCCCGAAGACAGTGAGATGTCCTACAATGAGCAGTTCTTC.

The rearrangement links TRBV9 to TRBJ2-1, with D perhaps TRBD1 (6 bases). V was shortened by 0 bases and J by 8 bases, with 18 bases between the two germline ends. CDR3 length: 16 amino acids. Germline CDR1 reads SGDLS; CDR2 reads YYNGEE. CDR3: CASSVAERGRGYEQFF. The CDR3 nucleotides are TGTGCCAGCAGCGTAGCGGAAAGGGGCAGGGGCTATGAGCAGTTCTTC.

The chain joins TRBV3-1 (or the pseudogene TRBV3-2) to TRBJ2-3; TRBD2 matches 10 bases. CDR3 length: 17 residues. Germline loops: CDR1 LGHDT, CDR2 YNNKEL (reference sequence). J was trimmed by 5 bases and V by 6 bases; bases with no gene match: 14. The CDR3 region is CASSLLGRSGREDTQYF. CDR3 nucleotide sequence: TGTGCCAGCAGTCTTTTGGGAAGGAGCGGGAGGGAAGATACGCAGTATTTT.

The chain joins TRBV2 to TRBJ2-3; TRBD1 might be the D (6 bases). Between the trimmed V and J ends, which lost 3 bases and 6 bases, there was a span of 13 bases. Per germline, CDR1 SNHLY and CDR2 FYNNEI. This CDR3 is 14 amino acids long. The CDR3 loop is CASSDPRGGDTQYF. DNA of the CDR3: TGTGCCAGCAGTGACCCCAGGGGTGGGGATACGCAGTATTTT. The full variable domain, its missing parts supplied by reference TRBV2 and TRBJ2-3, is EPEVTQTPSHQVTQMGQEVILRCVPISNHLYFYWYRQILGQKVEFLVSFYNNEISEKSEIFDDQFSVERPDGSNFTLKIRSTKLEDSAMYFCASSDPRGGDTQYFGPGTRLTVL.

This chain uses TRBV3-1 (or the pseudogene TRBV3-2) with TRBJ2-7; 10 positions agree with TRBD2. Germline values: CDR1 LGHDT, CDR2 YNNKEL (reference sequence). The CDR3 totals 17 residues. With 4 bases clipped from V and 1 base from J, the junction kept 10 bases outside the gene matches. The CDR3 coding sequence is TGTGCCAGCAGCCCCACTAGCGGGGCTAATCGGTCCTACGAGCAGTACTTC. Residues: CASSPTSGANRSYEQYF.

Turning to this clone: A junction end diverges from the germline sequence, so it may reflect a read error. The chain has TRBV6-1 and TRBJ2-7, with D maybe TRBD2 (5 bases). Germline V gene lookup returns CDR1 MNHNS and CDR2 SASEGT. The CDR3 sequence is 15 residues long. CDR3 amino acids: CASTEGAGGFYEQYF. The CDR3 DNA follows: TGTGCCAGCACTGAAGGTGCGGGTGGTTTCTACGAGCAGTACTTC.

The J gene is TRBJ1-2, the V gene TRBV18; 7 bases align to TRBD1. The CDR3 is 16 amino acids. Germline loops: CDR1 KGHSH, CDR2 LQKENI. V lost 2 bases, J lost 1 base, and 7 bases stayed unmatched. The chain's CDR3 is CASSPTTGRHNYGYTF. As DNA, the CDR3 is TGTGCCAGCTCACCAACGACAGGGCGACATAACTATGGCTACACCTTC. Using reference TRBV18 and TRBJ1-2 for the parts outside the CDR3, the full variable domain is NAGVMQNPRHLVRRRGQEARLRCSPMKGHSHVYWYRQLPEEGLKFMVYLQKENIIDESGMPKERFSAEFPKEGPSILRIQQVVRGDSAAYFCASSPTTGRHNYGYTFGSGTRLTVV.

The CDR3 here is CSASSGTSSYEQYF. Written as DNA, the CDR3 is TGCAGTGCCAGTAGCGGGACCAGCTCCTACGAGCAGTACTTC. V gene TRBV20-1 combines with J gene TRBJ2-7, with 8 nucleotides matching TRBD2. The CDR3 has 14 residues. From germline, CDR1 is DFQATT and CDR2 SNEGSKA (reference sequence). V was clipped by 6 bases and J by 0 bases; unmatched bases: 7.